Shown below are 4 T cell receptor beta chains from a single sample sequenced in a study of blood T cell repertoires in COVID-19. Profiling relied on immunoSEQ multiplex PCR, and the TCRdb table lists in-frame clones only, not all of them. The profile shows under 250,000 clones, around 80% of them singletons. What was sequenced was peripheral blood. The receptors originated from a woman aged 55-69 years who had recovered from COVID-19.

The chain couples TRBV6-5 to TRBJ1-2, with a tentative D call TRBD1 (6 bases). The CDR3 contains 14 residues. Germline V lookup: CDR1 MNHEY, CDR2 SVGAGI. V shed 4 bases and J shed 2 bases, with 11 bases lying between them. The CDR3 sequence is CASSSSDSNYGYTF. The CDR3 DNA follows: TGTGCCAGCAGTTCCTCGGACAGCAACTATGGCTACACCTTC.

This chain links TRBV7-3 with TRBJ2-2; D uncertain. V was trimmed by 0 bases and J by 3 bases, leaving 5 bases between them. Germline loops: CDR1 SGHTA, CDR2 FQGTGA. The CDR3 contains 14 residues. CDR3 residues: CASSLTRDTGELFF. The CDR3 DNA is TGTGCCAGCAGCTTAACACGGGACACCGGGGAGCTGTTTTTT.

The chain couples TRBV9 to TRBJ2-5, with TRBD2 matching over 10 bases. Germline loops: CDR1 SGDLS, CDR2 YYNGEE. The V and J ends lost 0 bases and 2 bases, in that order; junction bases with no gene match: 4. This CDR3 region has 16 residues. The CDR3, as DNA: TGTGCCAGCAGCGTAGCCGAGCGGGGGGGACAAGAGACCCAGTACTTC. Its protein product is CASSVAERGGQETQYF.

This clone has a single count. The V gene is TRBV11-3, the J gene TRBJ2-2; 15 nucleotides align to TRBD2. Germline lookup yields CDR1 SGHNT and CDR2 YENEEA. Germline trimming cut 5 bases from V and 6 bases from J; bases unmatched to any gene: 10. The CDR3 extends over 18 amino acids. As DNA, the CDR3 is TGTGCCAGCAGCAGGGGACTAGCGGGGGGAATGGGTCCCGGGGAGCTGTTTTTT. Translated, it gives CASSRGLAGGMGPGELFF.